This record concerns one TCR beta chain sequence. The germline V and J ends were trimmed by 0 bases and 1 base, with 10 bases remaining between them. The CDR3 runs to 15 residues. Germline CDR1 and CDR2: SGHDT and YYEEEE. The sample is drawn from a study of blood T cells in healthy people across ages. A second about 6 to 12 cycle PCR used barcoded and J-beta primers. TCRdb redid the calling of the 5' RACE reads with MiXCR, one entry per CDR3 protein. The sample gives about 930,000 distinct CDR3 sequences, approximately 32% of which show up once; 9.5% to 13% is in the top ten. The same data also contributed to another study, on T cells of mothers and their children. In that study: During the second PCR, the M1S primer introduced sample barcodes along with 2-4 random nucleotides. The TCR beta CDR3 read count exceeded 9.5 million for each mother and was about 2.8 million for each child. Related mother-child pairs showed slightly higher but non-significant overlap than unrelated pairs.

The origin of this receptor is a woman in her 40s in good health. What was sequenced was blood. The chain links TRBV5-6 to TRBJ1-2; weak D call: TRBD1 (5 bases). CDR3 residues: CASSLVVTVNYGYTF. CDR3 DNA sequence: TGTGCCAGCAGCTTGGTAGTGACAGTTAACTATGGCTACACCTTC.